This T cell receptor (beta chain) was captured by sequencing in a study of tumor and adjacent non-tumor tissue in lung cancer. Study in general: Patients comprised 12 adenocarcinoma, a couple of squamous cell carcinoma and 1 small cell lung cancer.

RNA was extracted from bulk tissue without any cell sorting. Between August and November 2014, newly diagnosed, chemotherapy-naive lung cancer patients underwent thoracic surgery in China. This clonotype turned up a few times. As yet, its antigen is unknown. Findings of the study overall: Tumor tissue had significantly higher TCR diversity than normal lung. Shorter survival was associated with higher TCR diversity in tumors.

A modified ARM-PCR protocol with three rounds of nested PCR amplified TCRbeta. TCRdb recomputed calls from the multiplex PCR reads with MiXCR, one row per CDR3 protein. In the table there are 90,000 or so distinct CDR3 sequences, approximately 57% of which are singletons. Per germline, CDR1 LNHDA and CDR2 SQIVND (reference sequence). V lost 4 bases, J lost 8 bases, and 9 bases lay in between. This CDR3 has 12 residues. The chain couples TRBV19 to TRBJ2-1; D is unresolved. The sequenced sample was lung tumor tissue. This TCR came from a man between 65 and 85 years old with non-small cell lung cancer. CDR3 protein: CASSTLPDEQFF. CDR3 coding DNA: TGTGCCAGTAGTACTCTTCCCGATGAGCAGTTCTTC.